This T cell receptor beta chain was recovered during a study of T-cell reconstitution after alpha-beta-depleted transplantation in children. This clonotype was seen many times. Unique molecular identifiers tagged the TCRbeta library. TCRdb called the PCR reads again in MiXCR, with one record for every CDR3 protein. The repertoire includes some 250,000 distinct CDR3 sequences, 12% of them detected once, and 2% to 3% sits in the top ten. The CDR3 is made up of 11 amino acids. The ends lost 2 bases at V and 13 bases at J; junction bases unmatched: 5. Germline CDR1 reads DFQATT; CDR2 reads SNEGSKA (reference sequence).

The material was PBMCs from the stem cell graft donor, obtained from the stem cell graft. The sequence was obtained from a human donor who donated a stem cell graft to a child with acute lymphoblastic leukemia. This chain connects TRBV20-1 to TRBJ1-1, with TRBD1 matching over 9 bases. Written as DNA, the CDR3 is TGCAGTGCTAGAAAAACAGGGGGCCTTTTCTTT. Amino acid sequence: CSARKTGGLFF.